This T cell receptor beta chain was recovered during a study of beta chain features in type 1 diabetes. The wider study: No patient-donor differences in age, gender, total cells or subset yield. Regarding the study as a whole: In patients and controls equally, PCR might favor templates that are shorter. Here, the possible influence of HLA type (on TCRB rearrangement) remained unresolved.

The V end lost 4 bases, the J end lost 8 bases, and 23 bases lay between the germline ends. Per germline, CDR1 GTSNPN and CDR2 SVGIG (reference sequence). The length of the CDR3 is 15 residues. This clone was counted between two and nine times. Its specificity is unknown. Sequenced material consisted of expressed TCRB transcripts (all of the isolated RNA was reverse transcribed). The repertoire was sequenced with immunoSEQ multiplex PCR; TCRdb's copy has only in-frame clones and lacks some. Counted here are roughly 400,000 clones, about 16% occurring once; the ten biggest clones make up roughly 0.017%.

Sequencing was done on a sample of naive CD4+ T cells from blood. This clonotype was sampled from a young woman in good health. J is TRBJ1-2 and V is TRBV30; D is perhaps TRBD1 (5 bases). The CDR3 coding sequence is TGTGCCTGGACCGGGACTGTCAAAGGTTTCGGAGGCTACACCTTC. This codes for CAWTGTVKGFGGYTF.